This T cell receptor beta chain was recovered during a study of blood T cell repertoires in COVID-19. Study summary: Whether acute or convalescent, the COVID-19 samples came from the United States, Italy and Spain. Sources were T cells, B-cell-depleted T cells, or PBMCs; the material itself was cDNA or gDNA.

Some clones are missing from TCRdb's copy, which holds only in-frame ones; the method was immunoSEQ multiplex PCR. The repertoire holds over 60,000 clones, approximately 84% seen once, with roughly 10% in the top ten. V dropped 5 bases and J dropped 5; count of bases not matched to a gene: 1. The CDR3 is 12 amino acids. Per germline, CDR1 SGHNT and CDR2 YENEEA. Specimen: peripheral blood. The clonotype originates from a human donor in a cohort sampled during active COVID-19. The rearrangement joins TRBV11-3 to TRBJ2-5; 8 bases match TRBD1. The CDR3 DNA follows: TGTGCCAGCAGCCGGGACAGGGAGACCCAGTACTTC. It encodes CASSRDRETQYF.